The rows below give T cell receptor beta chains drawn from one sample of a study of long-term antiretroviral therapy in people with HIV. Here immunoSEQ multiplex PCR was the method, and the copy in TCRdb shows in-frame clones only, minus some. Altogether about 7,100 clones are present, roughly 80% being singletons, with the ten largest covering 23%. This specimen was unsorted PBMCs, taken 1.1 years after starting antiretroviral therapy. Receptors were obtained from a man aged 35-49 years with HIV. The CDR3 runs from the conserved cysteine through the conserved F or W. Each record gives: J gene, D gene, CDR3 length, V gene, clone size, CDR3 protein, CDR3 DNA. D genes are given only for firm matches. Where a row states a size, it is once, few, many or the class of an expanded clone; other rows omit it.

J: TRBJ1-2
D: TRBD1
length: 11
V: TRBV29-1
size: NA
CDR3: CSVQTGYGYTF
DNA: TGCAGCGTCCAGACAGGGTACGGCTACACCTTC

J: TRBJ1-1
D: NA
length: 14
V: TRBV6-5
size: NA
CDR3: CASSYYLGFSEAFF
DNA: TGTGCCAGCAGTTACTACCTAGGGTTTTCTGAAGCTTTCTTT

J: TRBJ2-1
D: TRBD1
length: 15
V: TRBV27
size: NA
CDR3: CASSSTGSSYNEQFF
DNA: TGTGCCAGCAGTTCGACAGGGAGCTCCTACAATGAGCAGTTCTTC

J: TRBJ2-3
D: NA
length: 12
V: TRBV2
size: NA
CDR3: CASSANTDTQYF
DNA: TGTGCCAGCAGCGCCAACACAGATACGCAGTATTTT

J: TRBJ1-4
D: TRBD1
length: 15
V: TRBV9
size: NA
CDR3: CASSSTGGRNEKLFF
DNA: TGTGCCAGCAGCTCAACAGGGGGCCGGAATGAAAAACTGTTTTTT

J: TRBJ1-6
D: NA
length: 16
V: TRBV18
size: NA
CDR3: CASSPLPGWSNSPLHF
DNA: TGTGCCAGCTCACCACTTCCAGGTTGGAGTAATTCACCCCTCCACTTT

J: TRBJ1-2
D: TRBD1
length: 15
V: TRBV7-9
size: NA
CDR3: CASSLVTGEYYGYTF
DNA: TGTGCCAGCAGCTTAGTGACAGGGGAGTACTATGGCTACACCTTC

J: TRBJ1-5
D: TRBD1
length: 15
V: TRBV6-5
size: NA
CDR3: CASSWGTGTNQPQHF
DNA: TGTGCCAGCAGTTGGGGGACAGGGACGAATCAGCCCCAGCATTTT

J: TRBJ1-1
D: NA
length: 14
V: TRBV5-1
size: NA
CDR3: CASSLGQGPTEAFF
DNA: TGCGCCAGCAGCTTGGGGCAGGGGCCTACTGAAGCTTTCTTT

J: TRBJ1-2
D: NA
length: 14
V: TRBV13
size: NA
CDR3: CASSLQGSAAGYTF
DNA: TGTGCCAGCAGCTTACAGGGTTCGGCTGCTGGCTACACCTTC

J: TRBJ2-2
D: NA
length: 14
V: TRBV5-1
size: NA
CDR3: CASSHGTVPGELFF
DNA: TGCGCCAGCTCCCATGGGACTGTTCCCGGGGAGCTGTTTTTT

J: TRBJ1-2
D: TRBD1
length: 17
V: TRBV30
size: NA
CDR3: CAWSVDETGTHYGGYTF
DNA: TGTGCCTGGAGTGTAGACGAGACAGGGACTCATTACGGGGGCTACACCTTC

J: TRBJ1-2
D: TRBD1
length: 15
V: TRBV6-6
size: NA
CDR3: CASSSRDRANYGYTF
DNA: TGTGCCAGCAGTTCCCGGGACAGGGCTAACTATGGCTACACCTTC

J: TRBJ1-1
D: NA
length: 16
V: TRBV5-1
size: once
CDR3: CASSLDSGVPNTEAFF
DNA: TGCGCCAGCAGCTTGGATAGTGGGGTTCCTAACACTGAAGCTTTCTTT

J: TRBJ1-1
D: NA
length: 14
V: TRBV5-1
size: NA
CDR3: CASGLGGPGGEAFF
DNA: TGCGCCAGCGGTCTCGGGGGGCCCGGGGGTGAAGCTTTCTTT

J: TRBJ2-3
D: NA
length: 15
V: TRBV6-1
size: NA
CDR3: CASSEIRGSRDTQYF
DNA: TGTGCCAGCAGTGAAATTAGGGGGTCCCGAGATACGCAGTATTTT

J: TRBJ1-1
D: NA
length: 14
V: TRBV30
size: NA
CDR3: CAWSGGPMNTEAFF
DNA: TGTGCCTGGAGTGGCGGGCCCATGAACACTGAAGCTTTCTTT

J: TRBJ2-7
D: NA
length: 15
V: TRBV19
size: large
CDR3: CASSWVSGEFYEQYF
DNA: TGTGCAAGCTCGTGGGTGTCAGGCGAATTCTACGAGCAGTACTTC

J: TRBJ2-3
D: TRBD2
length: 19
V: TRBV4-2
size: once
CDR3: CASSPGLAGGAGRLDTQYF
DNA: TGTGCCAGCAGCCCCGGACTAGCGGGGGGTGCCGGGCGGCTAGATACGCAGTATTTT

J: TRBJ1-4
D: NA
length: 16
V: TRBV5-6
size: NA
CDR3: CASSATRGWANEKLFF
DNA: TGTGCCAGCAGCGCGACACGGGGATGGGCTAATGAAAAACTGTTTTTT

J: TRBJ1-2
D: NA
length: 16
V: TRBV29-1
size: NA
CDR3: CSVEEGGIQGRYGYTF
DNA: TGCAGCGTTGAAGAAGGGGGGATACAGGGCCGCTATGGCTACACCTTC

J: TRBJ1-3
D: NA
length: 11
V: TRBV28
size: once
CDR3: CASSFENTIYF
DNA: TGTGCCAGCAGTTTTGAAAACACCATATATTTT

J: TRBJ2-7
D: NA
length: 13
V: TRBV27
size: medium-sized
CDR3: CASSIQAAYEQYF
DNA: TGTGCCAGCAGTATCCAAGCGGCCTACGAGCAGTACTTC

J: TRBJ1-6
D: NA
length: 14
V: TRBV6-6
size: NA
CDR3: CASTPGSGNSPLHF
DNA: TGTGCCAGCACCCCGGGTTCCGGGAATTCACCCCTCCACTTT

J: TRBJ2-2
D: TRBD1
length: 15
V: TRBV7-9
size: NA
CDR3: CASSRDSANTGELFF
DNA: TGTGCCAGCAGCCGGGACAGCGCGAACACCGGGGAGCTGTTTTTT

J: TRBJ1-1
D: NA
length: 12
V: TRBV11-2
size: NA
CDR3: CASSLDLSEAFF
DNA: TGTGCCAGCAGCTTAGATTTGTCTGAAGCTTTCTTT

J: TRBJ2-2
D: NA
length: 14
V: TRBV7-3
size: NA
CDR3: CASSLNRGTGELFF
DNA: TGTGCCAGCAGTCTCAACCGAGGCACCGGGGAGCTGTTTTTT

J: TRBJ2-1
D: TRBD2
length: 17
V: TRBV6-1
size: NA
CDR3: CASSEWEGGGPYNEQFF
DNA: TGTGCCAGCAGTGAATGGGAAGGCGGGGGGCCCTACAATGAGCAGTTCTTC

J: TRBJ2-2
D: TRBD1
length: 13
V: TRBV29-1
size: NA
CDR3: CSSMTGSTGELFF
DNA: TGCAGCTCTATGACAGGGTCGACCGGGGAGCTGTTTTTT

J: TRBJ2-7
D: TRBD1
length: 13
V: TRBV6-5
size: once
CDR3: CASSFLQGLEQYF
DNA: TGTGCCAGCAGTTTCCTACAGGGGTTGGAGCAGTACTTC

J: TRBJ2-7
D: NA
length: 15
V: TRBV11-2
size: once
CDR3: CASSLWGSPAYEQYF
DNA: TGTGCCAGCAGCTTATGGGGGTCTCCGGCCTACGAGCAGTACTTC

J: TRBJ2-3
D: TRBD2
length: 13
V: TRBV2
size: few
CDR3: CASSSTSGDTQYF
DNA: TGTGCCAGCAGTAGCACTAGCGGAGATACGCAGTATTTT

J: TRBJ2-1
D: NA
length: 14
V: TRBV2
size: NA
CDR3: CASSEGGAYNEQFF
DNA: TGTGCCAGCAGTGAAGGGGGGGCCTACAATGAGCAGTTCTTC

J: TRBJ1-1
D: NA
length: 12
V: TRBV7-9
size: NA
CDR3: CASSNMNTEAFF
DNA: TGTGCCAGCAGTAATATGAACACTGAAGCTTTCTTT

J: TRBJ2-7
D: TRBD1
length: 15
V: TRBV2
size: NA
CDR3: CASTRPGQGSYEQYF
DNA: TGTGCCAGCACCCGTCCGGGACAGGGCTCCTACGAGCAGTACTTC

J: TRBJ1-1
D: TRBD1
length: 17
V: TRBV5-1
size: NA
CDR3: CASSLGSGGRMNTEAFF
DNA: TGCGCCAGCAGCTTGGGGTCAGGGGGCCGCATGAACACTGAAGCTTTCTTT

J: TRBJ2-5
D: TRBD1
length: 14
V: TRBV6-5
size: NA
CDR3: CASSWTGPRETQYF
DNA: TGTGCCAGCAGCTGGACAGGGCCAAGGGAGACCCAGTACTTC

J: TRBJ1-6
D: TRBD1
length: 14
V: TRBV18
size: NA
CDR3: CASSQTGGDSPLHF
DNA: TGTGCCAGCTCACAAACAGGGGGCGATTCACCCCTCCACTTT

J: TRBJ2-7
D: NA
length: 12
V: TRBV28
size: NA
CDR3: CASSEDRYEQYF
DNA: TGTGCCAGCAGCGAGGACCGCTACGAGCAGTACTTC

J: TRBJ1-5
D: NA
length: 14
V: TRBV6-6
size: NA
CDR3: CASSLPLPNQPQHF
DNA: TGTGCCAGCAGCCTTCCCCTCCCGAATCAGCCCCAGCATTTT

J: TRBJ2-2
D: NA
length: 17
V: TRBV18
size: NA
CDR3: CASSPVGVGANTGELFF
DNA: TGTGCCAGCTCACCTGTTGGGGTGGGAGCGAACACCGGGGAGCTGTTTTTT

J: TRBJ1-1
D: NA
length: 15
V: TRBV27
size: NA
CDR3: CASSLSLMGGTEAFF
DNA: TGTGCCAGCAGTTTAAGTCTCATGGGGGGGACTGAAGCTTTCTTT

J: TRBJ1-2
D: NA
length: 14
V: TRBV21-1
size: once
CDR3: CASSPPLKGSGYTF
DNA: TGTGCCAGCAGCCCCCCCTTGAAGGGAAGCGGCTACACCTTC

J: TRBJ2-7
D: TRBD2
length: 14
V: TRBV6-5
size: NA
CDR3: CASSVGGEYYEQYF
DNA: TGTGCCAGCTCTGTGGGGGGGGAATACTACGAGCAGTACTTC

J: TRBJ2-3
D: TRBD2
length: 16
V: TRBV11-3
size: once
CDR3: CASSSLAGGITDTQYF
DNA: TGTGCCAGCAGCTCTTTAGCGGGGGGAATCACAGATACGCAGTATTTT

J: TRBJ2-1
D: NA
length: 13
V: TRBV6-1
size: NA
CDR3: CASSSHLYNEQFF
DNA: TGTGCCAGCAGTTCCCATCTCTACAATGAGCAGTTCTTC

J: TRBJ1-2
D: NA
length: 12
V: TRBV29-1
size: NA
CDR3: CSVILTGGYNTF
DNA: TGCAGCGTCATTTTGACAGGCGGTTACAACACCTTC

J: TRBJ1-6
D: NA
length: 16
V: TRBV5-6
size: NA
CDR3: CASSLRPPDYNSPLHF
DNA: TGTGCCAGCAGCTTGCGGCCGCCAGATTATAATTCACCCCTCCACTTT

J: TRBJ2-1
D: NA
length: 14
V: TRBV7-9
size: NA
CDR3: CASSLPLSNNEQFF
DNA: TGTGCCAGCAGCTTACCCCTCAGTAACAATGAGCAGTTCTTC

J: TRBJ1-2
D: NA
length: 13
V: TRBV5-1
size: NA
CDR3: CASSLGSYLGYTF
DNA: TGCGCCAGCAGCTTGGGGTCCTATCTTGGCTACACCTTC

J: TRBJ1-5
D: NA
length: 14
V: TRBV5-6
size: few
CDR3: CASSYSGFGQPQHF
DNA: TGTGCCAGCAGCTACTCAGGGTTCGGTCAGCCCCAGCATTTT

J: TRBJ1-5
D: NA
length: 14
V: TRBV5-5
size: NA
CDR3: CASSLREGYQPQHF
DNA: TGTGCCAGCAGCTTGAGAGAGGGTTATCAGCCCCAGCATTTT

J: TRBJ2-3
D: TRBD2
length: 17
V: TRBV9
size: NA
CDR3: CASSVGGSGGAFDTQYF
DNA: TGTGCCAGCAGCGTAGGCGGAAGCGGGGGGGCGTTTGATACGCAGTATTTT

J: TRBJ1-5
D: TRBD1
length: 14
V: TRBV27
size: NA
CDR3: CASSLGTGNQPQHF
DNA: TGTGCCAGCAGCTTAGGGACAGGGAATCAGCCCCAGCATTTT

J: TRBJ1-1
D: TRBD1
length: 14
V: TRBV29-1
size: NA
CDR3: CSVIGAGGWTEAFF
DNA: TGCAGCGTTATTGGGGCAGGGGGATGGACTGAAGCTTTCTTT

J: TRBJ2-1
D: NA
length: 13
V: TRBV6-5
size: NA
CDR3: CASSKGIYNEQFF
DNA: TGTGCCAGCAGTAAGGGAATTTATAATGAGCAGTTCTTC

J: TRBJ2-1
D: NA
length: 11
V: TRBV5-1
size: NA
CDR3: CASGGYNEQFF
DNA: TGCGCCAGCGGGGGGTACAATGAGCAGTTCTTC

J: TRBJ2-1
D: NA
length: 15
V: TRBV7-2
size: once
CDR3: CASSLGGPFYNEQFF
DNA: TGTGCCAGCAGCTTAGGCGGTCCTTTCTACAATGAGCAGTTCTTC

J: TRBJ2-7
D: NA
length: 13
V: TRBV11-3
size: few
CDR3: CASSSAASYEQYF
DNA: TGTGCCAGCAGCTCGGCGGCTTCCTACGAGCAGTACTTC

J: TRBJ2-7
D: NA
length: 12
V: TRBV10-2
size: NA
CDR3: CASRGDRYEQYF
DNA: TGCGCCAGCAGGGGGGACCGCTACGAGCAGTACTTC